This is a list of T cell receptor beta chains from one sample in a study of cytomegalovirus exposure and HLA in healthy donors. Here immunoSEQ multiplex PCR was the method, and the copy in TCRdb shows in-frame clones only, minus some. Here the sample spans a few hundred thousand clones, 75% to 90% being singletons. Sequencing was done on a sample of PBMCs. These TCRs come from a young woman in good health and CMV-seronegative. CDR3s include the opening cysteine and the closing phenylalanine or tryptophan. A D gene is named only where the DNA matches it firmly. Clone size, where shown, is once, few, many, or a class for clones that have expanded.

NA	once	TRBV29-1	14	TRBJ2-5	CSVETRLAQETQYF	TGCAGCGTTGAAACGAGGCTAGCGCAAGAGACCCAGTACTTC
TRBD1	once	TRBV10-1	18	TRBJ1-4	CASTSHGQGRGTNEKLFF	TGCGCCAGCACATCCCACGGACAGGGAAGGGGAACTAATGAAAAACTGTTTTTT
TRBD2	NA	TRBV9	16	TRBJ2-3	CASSVGGGHGTDTQYF	TGTGCCAGCAGCGTAGGCGGGGGGCATGGCACAGATACGCAGTATTTT
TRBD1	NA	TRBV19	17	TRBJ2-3	CASSIAGQGSSTDTQYF	TGTGCCAGTAGTATAGCCGGACAGGGAAGTAGCACAGATACGCAGTATTTT
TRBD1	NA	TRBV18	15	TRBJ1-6	CASSRPGQGNSPLHF	TGTGCCAGCTCGAGACCGGGACAGGGAAATTCACCCCTCCACTTT
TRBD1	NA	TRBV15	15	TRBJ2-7	CATSSRTGYSYEQYF	TGTGCCACCAGCAGCCGGACAGGGTATTCCTACGAGCAGTACTTC
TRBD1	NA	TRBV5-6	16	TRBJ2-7	CASSPVDRGLSYEQYF	TGTGCCAGCAGCCCTGTTGACAGGGGCCTTTCCTACGAGCAGTACTTC
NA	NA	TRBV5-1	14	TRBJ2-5	CASSPTYPGETQYF	TGCGCCAGCAGCCCCACGTACCCCGGGGAGACCCAGTACTTC
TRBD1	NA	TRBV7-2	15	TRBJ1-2	CTSSLVPGGLYGYTF	TGTACCAGCAGCTTAGTTCCAGGGGGGCTCTATGGCTACACCTTC
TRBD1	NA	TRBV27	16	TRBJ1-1	CASSFGSGTGSTEAFF	TGTGCCAGCAGTTTCGGGTCAGGGACAGGGTCCACTGAAGCTTTCTTT
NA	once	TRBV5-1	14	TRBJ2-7	CASKNFPGSDEQYF	TGCGCCAGCAAAAATTTTCCGGGGTCCGACGAGCAGTACTTC
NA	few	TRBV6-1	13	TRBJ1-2	CASSTGGGRGYTF	TGTGCCAGCAGTACGGGGGGGGGCCGCGGCTACACCTTC
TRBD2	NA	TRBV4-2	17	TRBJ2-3	CASSQYTGVAGKDTQYF	TGTGCCAGCAGCCAGTATACTGGGGTAGCGGGGAAGGATACGCAGTATTTT
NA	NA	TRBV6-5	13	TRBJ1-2	CASSYSRLDGYTF	TGTGCCAGCAGTTACTCCAGACTGGATGGCTACACCTTC
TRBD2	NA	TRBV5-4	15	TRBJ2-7	CASSGRSSGAYEQYF	TGTGCCAGCAGCGGACGGTCTAGCGGGGCCTACGAGCAGTACTTC
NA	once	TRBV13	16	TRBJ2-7	CASSLRGQIASYEQYF	TGTGCCAGCAGCTTAAGGGGCCAGATAGCCTCCTACGAGCAGTACTTC
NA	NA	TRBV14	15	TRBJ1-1	CASSQLETENTEAFF	TGTGCCAGCAGCCAATTGGAGACAGAGAACACTGAAGCTTTCTTT
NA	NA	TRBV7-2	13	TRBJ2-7	CASSLGLAREQYF	TGTGCCAGCAGCTTAGGCCTGGCGAGGGAGCAGTACTTC
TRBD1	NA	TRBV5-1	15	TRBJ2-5	CASSYPGQGGETQYF	TGCGCCAGCAGCTACCCAGGACAGGGTGGGGAGACCCAGTACTTC
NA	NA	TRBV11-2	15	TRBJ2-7	CASSLESFGLHEQYF	TGTGCCAGCAGCTTAGAGTCGTTTGGGCTCCACGAGCAGTACTTC
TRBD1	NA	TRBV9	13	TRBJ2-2	CASSDRGRGELFF	TGTGCCAGCAGCGACAGGGGACGCGGGGAGCTGTTTTTT
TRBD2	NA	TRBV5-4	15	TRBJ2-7	CASSWSGSGGYEQYF	TGTGCCAGCAGCTGGAGCGGGAGTGGTGGCTACGAGCAGTACTTC
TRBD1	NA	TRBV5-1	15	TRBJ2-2	CASSSTGGEAGELFF	TGCGCCAGCAGCTCGACAGGGGGTGAGGCCGGGGAGCTGTTTTTT
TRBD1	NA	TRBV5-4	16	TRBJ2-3	CASSIDRGKRTDTQYF	TGTGCCAGCAGCATCGACAGGGGTAAACGCACAGATACGCAGTATTTT
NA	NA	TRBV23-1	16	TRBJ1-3	CASTVTVSELGNTIYF	TGCGCCAGCACGGTAACAGTTAGCGAACTCGGAAACACCATATATTTT
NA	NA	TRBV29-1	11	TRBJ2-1	CSVEARGEQFF	TGCAGCGTTGAGGCTCGTGGTGAGCAGTTCTTC
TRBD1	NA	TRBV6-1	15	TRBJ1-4	CASSVGQGVGEKLFF	TGTGCCAGCAGTGTCGGACAGGGGGTCGGTGAAAAACTGTTTTTT
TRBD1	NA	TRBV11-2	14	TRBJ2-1	CASSHPGTGIEQFF	TGTGCCAGCAGCCACCCCGGGACAGGGATTGAGCAGTTCTTC